This entry lists 2 T cell receptor beta chains sequenced from one sample in a study of blood T cell repertoires in COVID-19. Profiled with immunoSEQ multiplex PCR; TCRdb holds only in-frame clones, not every one. The data hold 300,000 to 400,000 clones, with roughly 90% observed a single time. Sequencing was performed on PBMCs or T cells enriched from blood (not recorded which). The receptors were gathered from a woman in her thirties with acute COVID-19.

V usage is TRBV7-2 and J usage is TRBJ2-7; D is uncertain. V was clipped by 5 bases and J by 2 bases, with 13 bases between them. Germline lookup yields CDR1 SGHTA and CDR2 FQGNSA. The CDR3 has 14 residues. The CDR3 nucleotides read TGTGCCAGCAGCAAAAAGGTGGGCCCCTACGAGCAGTACTTC. Translation gives CASSKKVGPYEQYF.

This clone was counted a single time. The chain links TRBV2 to TRBJ1-2, with D possibly TRBD1 on 6 matching bases. The CDR3 extends over 13 amino acids. V was clipped by 5 bases and J by 4 bases, with 11 bases between them. Germline V gene data show CDR1 as SNHLY and CDR2 as FYNNEI. Here the CDR3 reads CASSTDRFYGYTF. DNA for the CDR3: TGTGCCAGCAGTACTGACAGGTTCTATGGCTACACCTTC.